This TCR beta chain was captured by sequencing in a study of blood T cells in healthy people across ages. The study, taken as a whole, reports: A strong correlation was found between TCR beta diversity and the percentage of naive T cells.

With regard to this clonotype: Its antigen is unidentified.

Trimming took 0 bases from V and 15 from J, leaving 18 bases between them. The CDR3 sequence is 14 residues long. CDR1 is MGHRA, CDR2 YSYEKL, per germline. A J-beta primer mix and a sample-barcoded 5' primer were used in a second PCR of about 7 to 11 cycles. TCRdb used MiXCR to reprocess the 5' RACE reads, holding one entry per CDR3 protein. The profile covers under 1,000,000 distinct CDR3 sequences, with under 40% appearing a single time and over 10% taken by the ten largest. The sequence came from a man younger than 30 in good health. The sequencing input was blood. This rearrangement joins TRBV4-1 to TRBJ2-1; D is unclear. The CDR3 loop is CASSQDQVESSVFF. The DNA for the CDR3 is TGCGCCAGCAGCCAAGACCAGGTGGAGTCTAGTGTGTTCTTC.